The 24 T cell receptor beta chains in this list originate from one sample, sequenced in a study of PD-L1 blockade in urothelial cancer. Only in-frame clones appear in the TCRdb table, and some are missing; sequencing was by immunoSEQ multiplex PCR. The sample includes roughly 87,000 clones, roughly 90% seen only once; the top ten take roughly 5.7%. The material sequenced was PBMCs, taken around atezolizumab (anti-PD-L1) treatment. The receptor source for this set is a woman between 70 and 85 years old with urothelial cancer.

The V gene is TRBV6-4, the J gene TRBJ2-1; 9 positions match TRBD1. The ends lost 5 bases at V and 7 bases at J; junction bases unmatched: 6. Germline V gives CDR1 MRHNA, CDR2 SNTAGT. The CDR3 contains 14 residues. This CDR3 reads CASSKRTGENEQFF. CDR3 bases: TGTGCCAGCAGTAAAAGGACAGGGGAAAATGAGCAGTTCTTC.

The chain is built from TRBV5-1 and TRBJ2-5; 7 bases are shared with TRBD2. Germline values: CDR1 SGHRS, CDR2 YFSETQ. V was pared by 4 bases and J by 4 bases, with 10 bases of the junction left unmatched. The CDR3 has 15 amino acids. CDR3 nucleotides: TGCGCCAGCAGCCCTCAGGGAGGGTGGGGAGAGACCCAGTACTTC. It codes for CASSPQGGWGETQYF.

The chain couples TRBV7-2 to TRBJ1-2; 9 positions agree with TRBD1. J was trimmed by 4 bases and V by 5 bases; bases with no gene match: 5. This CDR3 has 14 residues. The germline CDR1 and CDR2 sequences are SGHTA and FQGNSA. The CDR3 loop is CASSRDRDRYGYTF. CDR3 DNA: TGTGCCAGCAGCCGGGACAGGGACCGCTATGGCTACACCTTC.

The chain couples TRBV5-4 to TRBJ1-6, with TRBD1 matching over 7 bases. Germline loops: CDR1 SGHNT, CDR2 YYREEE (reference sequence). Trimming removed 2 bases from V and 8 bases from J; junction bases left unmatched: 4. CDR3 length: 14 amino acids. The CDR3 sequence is CASSLGTGDSPLHF. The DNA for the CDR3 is TGTGCCAGCAGCTTAGGCACAGGGGATTCACCCCTCCACTTT.

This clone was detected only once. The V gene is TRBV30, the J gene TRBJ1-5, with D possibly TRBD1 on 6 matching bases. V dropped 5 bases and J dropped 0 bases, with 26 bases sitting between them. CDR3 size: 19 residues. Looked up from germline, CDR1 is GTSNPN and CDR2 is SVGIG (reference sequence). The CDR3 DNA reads TGTGCCTGGGCGACCAACCCGGGACACGGTTTTTATAGCAATCAGCCCCAGCATTTT. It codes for CAWATNPGHGFYSNQPQHF. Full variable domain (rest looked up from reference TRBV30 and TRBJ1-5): SQTIHQWPATLVQPVGSPLSLECTVEGTSNPNLYWYRQAAGRGLQLLFYSVGIGQISSEVPQNLSASRPQDRQFILSSKKLLLSDSGFYLCAWATNPGHGFYSNQPQHFGDGTRLSIL.

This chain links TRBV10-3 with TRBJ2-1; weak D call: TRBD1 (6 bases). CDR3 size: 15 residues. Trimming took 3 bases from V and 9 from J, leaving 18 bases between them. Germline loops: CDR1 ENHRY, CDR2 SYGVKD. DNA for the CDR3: TGTGCCATCAGTGATAAATTACAGGGTACGGGTGAGCAGTTCTTC. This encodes CAISDKLQGTGEQFF.

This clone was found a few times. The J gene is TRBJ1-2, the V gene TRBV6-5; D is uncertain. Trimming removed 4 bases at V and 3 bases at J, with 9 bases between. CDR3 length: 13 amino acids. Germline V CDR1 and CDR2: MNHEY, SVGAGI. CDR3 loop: CASSFSGDYGYTF. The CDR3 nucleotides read TGTGCCAGCAGTTTTTCCGGGGACTATGGCTACACCTTC.

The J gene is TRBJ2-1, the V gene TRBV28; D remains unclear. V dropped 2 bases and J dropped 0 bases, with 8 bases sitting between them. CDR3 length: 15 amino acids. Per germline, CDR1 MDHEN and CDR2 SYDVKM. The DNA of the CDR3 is TGTGCCAGCAGTTTAGGGCGTATCTCCTACAATGAGCAGTTCTTC. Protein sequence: CASSLGRISYNEQFF.

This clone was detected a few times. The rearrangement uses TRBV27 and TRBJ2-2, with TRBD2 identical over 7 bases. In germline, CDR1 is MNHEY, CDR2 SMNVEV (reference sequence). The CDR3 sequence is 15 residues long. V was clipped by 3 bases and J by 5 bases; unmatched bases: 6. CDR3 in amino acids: CASSLVREITGELFF. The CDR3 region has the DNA TGTGCCAGCAGTTTGGTGCGGGAGATTACCGGGGAGCTGTTTTTT.

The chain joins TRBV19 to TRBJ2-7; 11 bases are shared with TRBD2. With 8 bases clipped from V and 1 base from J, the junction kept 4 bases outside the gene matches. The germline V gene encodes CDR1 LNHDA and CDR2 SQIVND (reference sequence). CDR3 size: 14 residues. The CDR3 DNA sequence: TGTGCCAGTGCCGGGACTAGCGGTTCCTACGAGCAGTACTTC. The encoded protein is CASAGTSGSYEQYF.

This CDR3 reads CASSFGPGASGTKNIQYF. The CDR3 DNA follows: TGTGCCAGCAGTTTTGGTCCGGGGGCGAGCGGGACCAAAAACATTCAGTACTTC. The chain is built from TRBV28 and TRBJ2-4, with D maybe TRBD2 (7 bases). The CDR3 spans 18 residues. From germline, CDR1 is MDHEN and CDR2 SYDVKM. With 3 bases removed from V and 2 bases from J, the gap between germline ends came to 20 bases.

CDR3 sequence (DNA): TGTGCCAGCTCACCGCAGGGGTTTCGTGCTGAAGCTTTCTTT. Amino acid sequence: CASSPQGFRAEAFF. J is TRBJ1-1 and V is TRBV18, with D maybe TRBD1 (6 bases). CDR1 is KGHSH and CDR2 is LQKENI in the germline V gene. The CDR3 spans 14 residues. Trimming took 3 bases from V and 6 from J, leaving 14 bases between them.

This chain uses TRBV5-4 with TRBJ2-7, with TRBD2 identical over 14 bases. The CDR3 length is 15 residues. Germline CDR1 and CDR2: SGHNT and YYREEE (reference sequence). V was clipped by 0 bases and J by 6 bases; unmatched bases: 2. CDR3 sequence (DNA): TGTGCCAGCAGCTTGGCTGGGACTAGCGGGGGCGAGCAGTACTTC. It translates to CASSLAGTSGGEQYF.

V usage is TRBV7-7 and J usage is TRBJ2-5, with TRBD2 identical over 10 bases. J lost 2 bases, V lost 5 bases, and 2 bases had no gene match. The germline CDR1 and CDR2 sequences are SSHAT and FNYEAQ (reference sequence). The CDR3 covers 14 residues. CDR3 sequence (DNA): TGTGCCAGCAGCCCTAGCGGGGGACAAGAGACCCAGTACTTC. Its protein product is CASSPSGGQETQYF.

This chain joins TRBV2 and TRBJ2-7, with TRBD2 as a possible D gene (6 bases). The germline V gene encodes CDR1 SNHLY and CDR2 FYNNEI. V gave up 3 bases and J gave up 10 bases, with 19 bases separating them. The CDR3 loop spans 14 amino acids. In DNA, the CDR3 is TGTGCCAGCAGTGATTGGGGGAGGTTACGGAGACAGTACTTC. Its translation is CASSDWGRLRRQYF.

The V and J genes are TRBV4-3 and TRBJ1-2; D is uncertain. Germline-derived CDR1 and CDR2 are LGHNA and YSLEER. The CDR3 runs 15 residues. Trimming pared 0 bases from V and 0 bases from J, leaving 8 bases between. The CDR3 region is CASSQDELANYGYTF. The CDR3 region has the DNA TGCGCCAGCAGCCAAGATGAGTTAGCTAACTATGGCTACACCTTC.

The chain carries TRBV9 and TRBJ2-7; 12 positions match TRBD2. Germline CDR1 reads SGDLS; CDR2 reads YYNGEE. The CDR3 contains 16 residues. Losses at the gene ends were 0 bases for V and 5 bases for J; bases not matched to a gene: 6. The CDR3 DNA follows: TGTGCCAGCAGCGTAGATGGACTAGCGGGATCAGACGAGCAGTACTTC. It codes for CASSVDGLAGSDEQYF.

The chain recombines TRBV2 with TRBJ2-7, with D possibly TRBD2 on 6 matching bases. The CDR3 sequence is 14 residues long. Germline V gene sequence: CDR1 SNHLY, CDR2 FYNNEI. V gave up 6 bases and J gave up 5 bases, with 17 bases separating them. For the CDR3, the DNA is TGTGCCAGCAGAGTCACAGGAGGACTAAACGAGCAGTACTTC. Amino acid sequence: CASRVTGGLNEQYF. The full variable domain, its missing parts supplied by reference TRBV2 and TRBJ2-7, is EPEVTQTPSHQVTQMGQEVILRCVPISNHLYFYWYRQILGQKVEFLVSFYNNEISEKSEIFDDQFSVERPDGSNFTLKIRSTKLEDSAMYFCASRVTGGLNEQYFGPGTRLTVT.

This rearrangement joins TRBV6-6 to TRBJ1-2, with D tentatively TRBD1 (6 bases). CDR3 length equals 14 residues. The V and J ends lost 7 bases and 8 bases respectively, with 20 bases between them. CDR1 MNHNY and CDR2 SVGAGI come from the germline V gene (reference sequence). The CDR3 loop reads CASNEGEQAGGYTF. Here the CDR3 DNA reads TGTGCCAGCAATGAGGGGGAACAGGCCGGCGGCTACACCTTC.

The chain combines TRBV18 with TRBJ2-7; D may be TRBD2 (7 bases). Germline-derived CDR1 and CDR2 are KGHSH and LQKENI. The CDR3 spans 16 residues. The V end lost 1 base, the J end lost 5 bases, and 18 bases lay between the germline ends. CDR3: CASSPQGGANSHEQYF. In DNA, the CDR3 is TGTGCCAGCTCACCACAGGGGGGGGCTAATTCCCACGAGCAGTACTTC.

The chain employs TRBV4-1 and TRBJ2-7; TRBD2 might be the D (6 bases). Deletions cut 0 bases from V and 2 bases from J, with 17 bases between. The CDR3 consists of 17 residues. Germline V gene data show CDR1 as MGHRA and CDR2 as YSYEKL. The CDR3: CASSQDRRAGRTYEQYF. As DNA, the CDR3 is TGCGCCAGCAGCCAAGATAGGAGGGCAGGGAGGACCTACGAGCAGTACTTC.

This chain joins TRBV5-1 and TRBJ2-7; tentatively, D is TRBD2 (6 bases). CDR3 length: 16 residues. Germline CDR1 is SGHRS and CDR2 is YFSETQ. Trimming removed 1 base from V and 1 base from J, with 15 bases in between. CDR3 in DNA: TGCGCCAGCAGCTTGTCATTTAGCGGAGTATCCTACGAGCAGTACTTC. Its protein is CASSLSFSGVSYEQYF. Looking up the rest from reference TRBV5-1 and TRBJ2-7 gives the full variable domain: KAGVTQTPRYLIKTRGQQVTLSCSPISGHRSVSWYQQTPGQGLQFLFEYFSETQRNKGNFPGRFSGRQFSNSRSEMNVSTLELGDSALYLCASSLSFSGVSYEQYFGPGTRLTVT.

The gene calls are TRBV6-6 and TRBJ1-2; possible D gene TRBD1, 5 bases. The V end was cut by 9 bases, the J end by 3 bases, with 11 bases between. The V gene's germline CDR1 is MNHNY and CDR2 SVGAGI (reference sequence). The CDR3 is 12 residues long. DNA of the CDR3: TGTGCCAGGGATCAGGGTGACTATGGCTACACCTTC. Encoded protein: CARDQGDYGYTF.

As DNA, the CDR3 is TGTGCCAGTAGTTATATCCTAGCGGGAGGGCCATCCGAGCAGTACTTC. It codes for CASSYILAGGPSEQYF. The chain is built from TRBV19 and TRBJ2-7; 12 nucleotides agree with TRBD2. V lost 5 bases and J lost 6; bases outside the gene matches: 11. This CDR3 comprises 16 residues. The V gene's germline CDR1 is LNHDA and CDR2 SQIVND (reference sequence). Supplemented by reference TRBV19 and TRBJ2-7, the full variable domain reads DGGITQSPKYLFRKEGQNVTLSCEQNLNHDAMYWYRQDPGQGLRLIYYSQIVNDFQKGDIAEGYSVSREKKESFPLTVTSAQKNPTAFYLCASSYILAGGPSEQYFGPGTRLTVT.